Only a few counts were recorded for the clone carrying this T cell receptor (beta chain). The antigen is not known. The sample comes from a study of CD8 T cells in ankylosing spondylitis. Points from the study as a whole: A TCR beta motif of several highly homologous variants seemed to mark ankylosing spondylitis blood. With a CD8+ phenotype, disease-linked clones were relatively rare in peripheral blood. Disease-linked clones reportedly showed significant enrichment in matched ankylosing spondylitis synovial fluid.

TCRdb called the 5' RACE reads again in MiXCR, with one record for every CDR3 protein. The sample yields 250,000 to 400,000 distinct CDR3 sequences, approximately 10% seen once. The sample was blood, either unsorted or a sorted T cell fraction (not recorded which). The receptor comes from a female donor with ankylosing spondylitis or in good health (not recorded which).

The CDR3 loop is CASTVEARSTDTQYF. As DNA, the CDR3 is TGCGCCAGCACCGTAGAGGCGAGAAGCACAGATACGCAGTATTTT. V and J are TRBV5-1 and TRBJ2-3; D remains unclear. Deletions cut 6 bases from V and 0 bases from J, with 14 bases between. CDR3 length: 15 amino acids. The V gene's germline CDR1 is SGHRS and CDR2 YFSETQ.